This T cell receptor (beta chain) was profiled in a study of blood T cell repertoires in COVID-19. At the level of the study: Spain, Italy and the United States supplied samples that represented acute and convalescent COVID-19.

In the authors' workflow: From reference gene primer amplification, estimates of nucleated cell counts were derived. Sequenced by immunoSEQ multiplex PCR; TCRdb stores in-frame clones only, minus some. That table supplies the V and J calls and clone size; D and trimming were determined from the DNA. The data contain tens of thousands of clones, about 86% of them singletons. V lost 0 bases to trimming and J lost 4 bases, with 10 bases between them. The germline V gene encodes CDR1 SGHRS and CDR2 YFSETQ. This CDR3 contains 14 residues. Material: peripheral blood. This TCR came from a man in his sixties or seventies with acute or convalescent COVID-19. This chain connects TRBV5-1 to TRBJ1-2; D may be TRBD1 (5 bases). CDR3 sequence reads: CASSLGQKSYGYTF. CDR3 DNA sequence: TGCGCCAGCAGCTTGGGACAGAAGTCCTATGGCTACACCTTC.